This paragraph covers one TCR beta chain sequence. Germline CDR1 is SGHNT and CDR2 is YYREEE (reference sequence). Deletions cut 4 bases from V and 5 bases from J, with 15 bases between. CDR3 length: 14 amino acids. These data belong to a study of cytomegalovirus exposure and HLA in healthy donors. Whole-study context: An earlier analysis found roughly 100 million unique TCR beta sequences from approximately 170 million T cells.

60 Vbeta and 13 Jbeta primers were used in PCR. Some clones are missing from TCRdb's copy, which holds only in-frame ones; the method was immunoSEQ multiplex PCR. The table shows about 120,000 clones, with about 78% occurring only once. The TCR originated in a woman aged 25 to 39 in good health and CMV-seropositive. This rearrangement joins TRBV5-4 to TRBJ1-1; D perhaps matches TRBD1 (6 bases). Material for sequencing was PBMCs. CDR3 in amino acids: CASSTKQGETEAFF. CDR3 bases: TGTGCCAGCAGCACAAAACAGGGTGAGACTGAAGCTTTCTTT.